This TCR beta chain comes out of a study of blood T cell repertoires in COVID-19. Study-level information: Acute-phase and convalescent COVID-19 samples originated in the United States, Italy and Spain. Sources were T cells, B-cell-depleted T cells, or PBMCs; the material itself was cDNA or gDNA.

The ends were cut back, 2 bases at V and 8 bases at J, with 13 bases in the middle. This CDR3 has 13 amino acids. Germline V gene data show CDR1 as SGHRS and CDR2 as YFSETQ. Authors' processing steps: Estimation of nucleated cell counts relied on the amplification of reference gene primers. Generated by immunoSEQ multiplex PCR, the TCRdb table keeps only in-frame clones and is missing some. V and J calls and clone size are those listed in that table; D and trimming were worked out from the DNA. Found here are about 120,000 clones, more than 70% of them singletons; the top ten hold roughly 3.9%. The sequenced material came from peripheral blood. The TCR was taken from a man aged 55 to 70 with acute or convalescent COVID-19. This rearrangement joins TRBV5-1 to TRBJ1-2; D may be TRBD1 (5 bases). CDR3 residues: CASSFSGGEGYTF. CDR3 DNA: TGCGCCAGCAGCTTTTCAGGAGGGGAAGGCTACACCTTC.